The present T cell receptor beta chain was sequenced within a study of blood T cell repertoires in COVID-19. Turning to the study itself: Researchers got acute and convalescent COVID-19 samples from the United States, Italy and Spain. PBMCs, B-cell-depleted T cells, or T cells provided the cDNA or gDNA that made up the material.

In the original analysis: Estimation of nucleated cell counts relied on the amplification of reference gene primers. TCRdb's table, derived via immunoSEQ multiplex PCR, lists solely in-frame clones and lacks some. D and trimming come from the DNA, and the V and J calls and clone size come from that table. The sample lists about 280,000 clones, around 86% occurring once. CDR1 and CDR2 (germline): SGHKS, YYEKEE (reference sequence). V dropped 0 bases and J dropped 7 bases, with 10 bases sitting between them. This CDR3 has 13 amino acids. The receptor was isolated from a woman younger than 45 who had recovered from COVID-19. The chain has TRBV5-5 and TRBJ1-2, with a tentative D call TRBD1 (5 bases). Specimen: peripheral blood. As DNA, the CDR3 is TGTGCCAGCAGCTTGGCTGGGGCAGGTGGCTACACCTTC. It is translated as CASSLAGAGGYTF.